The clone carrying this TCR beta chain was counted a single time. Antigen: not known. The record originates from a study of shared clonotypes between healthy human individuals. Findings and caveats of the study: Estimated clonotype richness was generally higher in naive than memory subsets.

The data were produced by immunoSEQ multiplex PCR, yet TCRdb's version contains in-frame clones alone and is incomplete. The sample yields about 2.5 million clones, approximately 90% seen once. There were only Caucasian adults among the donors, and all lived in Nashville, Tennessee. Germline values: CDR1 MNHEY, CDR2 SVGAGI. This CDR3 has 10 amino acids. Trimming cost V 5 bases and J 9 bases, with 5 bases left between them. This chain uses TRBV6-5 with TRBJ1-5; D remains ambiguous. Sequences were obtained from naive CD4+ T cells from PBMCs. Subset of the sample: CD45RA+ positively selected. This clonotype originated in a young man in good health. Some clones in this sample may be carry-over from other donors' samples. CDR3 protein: CASSQRPQHF. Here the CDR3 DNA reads TGTGCCAGCAGTCAAAGGCCCCAGCATTTT.